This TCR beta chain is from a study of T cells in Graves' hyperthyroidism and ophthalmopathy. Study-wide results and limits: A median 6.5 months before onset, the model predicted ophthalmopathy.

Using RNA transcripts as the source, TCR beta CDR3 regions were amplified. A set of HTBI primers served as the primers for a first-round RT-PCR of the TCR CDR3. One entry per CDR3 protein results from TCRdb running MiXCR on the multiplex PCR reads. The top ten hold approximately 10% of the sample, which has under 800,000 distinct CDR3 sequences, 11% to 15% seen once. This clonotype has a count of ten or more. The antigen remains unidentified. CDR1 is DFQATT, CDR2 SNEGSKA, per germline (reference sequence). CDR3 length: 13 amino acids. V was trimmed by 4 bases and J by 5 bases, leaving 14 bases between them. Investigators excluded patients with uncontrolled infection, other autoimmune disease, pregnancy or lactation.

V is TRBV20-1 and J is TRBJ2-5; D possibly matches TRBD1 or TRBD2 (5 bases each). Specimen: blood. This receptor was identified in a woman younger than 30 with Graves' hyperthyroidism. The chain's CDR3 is CSATPGPSETQYF. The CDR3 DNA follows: TGCAGTGCTACCCCGGGACCTAGCGAGACCCAGTACTTC.